One and the same sample provided the 6 T cell receptor beta chains below, sequenced in a study of shared clonotypes between healthy human individuals. This table comes from immunoSEQ multiplex PCR, and its TCRdb copy is limited to in-frame clones, with some not included. The sample includes about 2.3 million clones, approximately 93% of them seen just once. Sequencing used naive CD4+ T cells from PBMCs. The subset was: CD45RA+ positively selected. Receptor source: a man aged 18 to 29 in good health. Some clones in this sample may be carry-over from other donors' samples.

V gene TRBV19 combines with J gene TRBJ1-1; 8 positions agree with TRBD1. This CDR3 has 15 amino acids. Germline-derived CDR1 and CDR2 are LNHDA and SQIVND (reference sequence). V shed 4 bases, J shed 1 base, and the junction held 5 bases outside the gene matches. Here the CDR3 DNA reads TGTGCCAGTAGTACCAGACAGGGGAGGAACACTGAAGCTTTCTTT. It yields the protein CASSTRQGRNTEAFF.

The chain couples TRBV28 to TRBJ1-5; possibly TRBD1 for D (6 bases). From germline, CDR1 is MDHEN and CDR2 SYDVKM. The CDR3 runs 17 residues. Trimming took 1 base from V and 0 from J, leaving 13 bases between them. The CDR3: CASSLFPGQPSNQPQHF. CDR3 in DNA: TGTGCCAGCAGTTTATTTCCGGGACAACCTAGCAATCAGCCCCAGCATTTT.

This clone showed up just a few times. V gene TRBV27 combines with J gene TRBJ1-1, with D possibly TRBD1 on 5 matching bases. The CDR3 covers 11 residues. The V and J ends lost 4 bases and 11 bases respectively, with 11 bases between them. CDR1 and CDR2 from the germline V gene are MNHEY and SMNVEV (reference sequence). CDR3 DNA: TGTGCCAGCAGTTCCAGGGCTCGGGCTTTCTTT. Encoded protein: CASSSRARAFF.

Comments on this clone: The same CDR3 can be traced to other DNA sequences in this sample. V and J are TRBV29-1 and TRBJ1-2, with 9 bases lining up with TRBD1. The CDR3 length is 12 residues. Germline V gives CDR1 SQVTM, CDR2 ANQGSEA. The trim removed 6 bases at V and 3 bases at J, leaving 2 bases unmatched. In nucleotides, the CDR3 is TGCAGCGTGGGACAGGGAGACTATGGCTACACCTTC. This encodes CSVGQGDYGYTF.

This clone was recorded a few times. At the DNA level, this CDR3 is encoded by other sequences in the same sample as well. The chain recombines TRBV5-1 with TRBJ1-1, with no clear D. The CDR3 loop spans 14 amino acids. Trimming cost V 3 bases and J 5 bases, with 14 bases left between them. Germline V gene lookup returns CDR1 SGHRS and CDR2 YFSETQ. The CDR3 DNA follows: TGCGCCAGCAGCTATGGAGGAGGAAATACTGAAGCTTTCTTT. It yields the protein CASSYGGGNTEAFF.

V usage is TRBV6-1 and J usage is TRBJ2-7; the D call may be TRBD1 or TRBD2 (6 bases each). V lost 8 bases, J lost 4 bases, and 18 bases lay in between. This CDR3 has 14 residues. Germline CDR1 and CDR2: MNHNS and SASEGT. The CDR3 region is CASHLGGEGYEQYF. CDR3 bases: TGTGCCAGCCACCTCGGGGGCGAGGGATACGAGCAGTACTTC.